This T cell receptor (beta chain) was sequenced in a study of blood T cell repertoires in COVID-19. Study-level information: There were acute and convalescent COVID-19 samples, and they came from the United States, Italy and Spain. From T cells, B-cell-depleted T cells, or PBMCs came the material, which was cDNA or gDNA.

In the authors' methods: Estimated nucleated cell counts came from reference gene primer amplification. The repertoire was sequenced with immunoSEQ multiplex PCR; TCRdb's copy has only in-frame clones and lacks some. V, J and clone size are those of that table, while D and trimming were read from the DNA. The sample yields about 310,000 clones, around 87% seen once. Germline loops: CDR1 SGHDT, CDR2 YYEEEE. This CDR3 spans 13 amino acids. V dropped 3 bases and J dropped 6; count of bases not matched to a gene: 6. The chain employs TRBV5-6 and TRBJ2-7; 7 bases map to TRBD1. The material sequenced was peripheral blood. The receptor was isolated from a man aged 45-60 years with active or convalescent COVID-19. This chain's CDR3 is CASSSRGLSEQYF. Written as DNA, the CDR3 is TGTGCCAGCAGCTCGAGGGGGCTGTCCGAGCAGTACTTC.